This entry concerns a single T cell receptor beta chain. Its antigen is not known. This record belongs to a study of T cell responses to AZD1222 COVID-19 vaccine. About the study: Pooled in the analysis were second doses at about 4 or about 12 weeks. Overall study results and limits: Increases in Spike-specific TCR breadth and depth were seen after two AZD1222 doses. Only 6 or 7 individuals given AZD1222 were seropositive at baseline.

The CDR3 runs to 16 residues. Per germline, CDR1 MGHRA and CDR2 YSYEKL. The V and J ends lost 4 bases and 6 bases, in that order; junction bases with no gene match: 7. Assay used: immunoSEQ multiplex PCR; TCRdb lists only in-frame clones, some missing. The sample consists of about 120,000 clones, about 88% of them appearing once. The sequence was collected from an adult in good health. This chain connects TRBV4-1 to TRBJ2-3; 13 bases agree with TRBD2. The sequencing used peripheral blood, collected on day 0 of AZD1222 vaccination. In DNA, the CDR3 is TGCGCCAGCAGCCCTACTAGCGGGAGGGCCTTGGATACGCAGTATTTT. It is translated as CASSPTSGRALDTQYF.